One and the same sample provided the 18 T cell receptor beta chains below, sequenced in a study of identical twins (dated by TCRdb to the mid-2010s). Preparation of the library involved 5' RACE. Sequencing used an Illumina HiSeq 2000. TCRdb took the public reads, trimmed them with fastp at Q25, ran MiXCR for clone calling and kept in-frame beta chains. Rows merge per CDR3 protein into single entries with the most common DNA and genes. This sample holds roughly 1,500,000 distinct CDR3 sequences; about 30% were observed only once. The top ten clones comprise about 0.25% of the sample. Material: cord blood. The receptors were sampled from a newborn girl in good health.

This chain joins TRBV20-1 and TRBJ2-1; D is uncertain. Germline loops: CDR1 DFQATT, CDR2 SNEGSKA (reference sequence). The V and J ends lost 3 bases and 13 bases respectively, with 25 bases between them. The CDR3 covers 15 residues. For the CDR3, the DNA is TGCAGTGCTAGTCCCCGAACTGGAGTTCAAGAGACCCAGTTCTTC. Protein product: CSASPRTGVQETQFF.

With regard to this clonotype: This may stem from a read error, because a much larger clone lies one nucleotide away. The chain combines TRBV14 with TRBJ1-2, with 8 bases that match TRBD1. This CDR3 comprises 14 residues. Germline CDR1 SGHDN, CDR2 FVKESK. V shed 11 bases, J shed 3 bases, and the junction held 11 bases outside the gene matches. As DNA, the CDR3 is TGTGCCTGCGGACCAATGACAGGGGACTATGGCTACACCTTC. It encodes CACGPMTGDYGYTF. Drawing the rest from reference TRBV14 and TRBJ1-2, the complete variable domain is EAGVTQFPSHSVIEKGQTVTLRCDPISGHDNLYWYRRVMGKEIKFLLHFVKESKQDESGMPNNRFLAERTGGTYSTLKVQPAELEDSGVYFCACGPMTGDYGYTFGSGTRLTVV.

This clonotype came up a few times. The chain carries TRBV2 and TRBJ1-6; 9 bases align to TRBD1. The CDR3 loop spans 17 amino acids. CDR1 and CDR2 from the germline V gene are SNHLY and FYNNEI. Germline trimming cut 8 bases from V and 6 bases from J; bases unmatched to any gene: 14. The CDR3 DNA reads TGTGCCAGCGGGGGGTGGACAGGGGTAACCATTAATTCACCCCTCCACTTT. Residues: CASGGWTGVTINSPLHF.

This clonotype has more than one count but fewer than ten. In nucleotides, the CDR3 is TGTGCCAGCAGCTTAGGGTCCCCAGGGGTAGTCAAAAACATTCAGTACTTC. Residues: CASSLGSPGVVKNIQYF. The chain recombines TRBV11-2 with TRBJ2-4; tentative D call: TRBD1 (6 bases). V shed 1 base and J shed 3 bases, with 16 bases lying between them. This CDR3 has 17 amino acids. Germline V lookup: CDR1 SGHAT, CDR2 FQNNGV.

The chain carries TRBV20-1 and TRBJ2-3; the match to TRBD2 covers 8 bases. This CDR3 contains 14 residues. V was pared by 3 bases and J by 7 bases, with 9 bases of the junction left unmatched. Germline V gives CDR1 DFQATT, CDR2 SNEGSKA (reference sequence). The CDR3 is CSASLAGDKHTQYF. The CDR3 DNA reads as TGCAGTGCTAGTCTAGCGGGCGATAAACATACGCAGTATTTT.

In this sample, this clonotype turned up many times. The V and J genes are TRBV2 and TRBJ1-2; unclear D gene. Between the trimmed V and J ends, which lost 5 bases and 3 bases, there was a span of 4 bases. Germline V lookup: CDR1 SNHLY, CDR2 FYNNEI. CDR3 length: 11 amino acids. CDR3 DNA: TGTGCCAGCAGTCCCCACTATGGCTACACCTTC. This gives the protein CASSPHYGYTF.

J is TRBJ2-1 and V is TRBV7-2; D is uncertain. The CDR3 has 12 amino acids. V shed 2 bases and J shed 10 bases, with 9 bases lying between them. Germline V gene data show CDR1 as SGHTA and CDR2 as FQGNSA. The CDR3 bases are TGTGCCAGCAGCTTATATTATAGCGAGCAGTTCTTC. Its translation is CASSLYYSEQFF. Together with reference TRBV7-2 and TRBJ2-1, the CDR3 gives the full variable domain: GAGVSQSPSNKVTEKGKDVELRCDPISGHTALYWYRQSLGQGLEFLIYFQGNSAPDKSGLPSDRFSAERTGGSVSTLTIQRTQQEDSAVYLCASSLYYSEQFFGPGTRLTVL.

With respect to this clonotype: Given a much more abundant clone one base away, this may be a read error. This chain connects TRBV11-2 to TRBJ2-1; D ambiguous. The V gene lost 5 bases and the J gene lost 10 bases, with 15 bases spanning the gap. Per the germline V gene, CDR1 is SGHAT and CDR2 is FQNNGV. The CDR3 runs 13 residues. CDR3 sequence reads: CASSPFGGYEQFF. The CDR3 DNA reads TGTGCCAGCAGCCCGTTCGGTGGCTACGAGCAGTTCTTC.

This clonotype came up many times. This chain uses TRBV3-1 with TRBJ2-7; tentatively, D is TRBD1 (5 bases). In germline, CDR1 is LGHDT, CDR2 YNNKEL (reference sequence). Trimming stripped 6 bases from V and 3 bases from J, with 9 bases between. This CDR3 spans 12 amino acids. The chain's CDR3 is CASSKGFYEQYF. CDR3 nucleotides: TGTGCCAGCAGTAAGGGGTTCTACGAGCAGTACTTC.

J is TRBJ2-7 and V is TRBV20-1; 9 bases map to TRBD2. Germline V gene data show CDR1 as DFQATT and CDR2 as SNEGSKA (reference sequence). This CDR3 region has 15 residues. With V trimmed by 1 base and J by 1 base, 5 bases remained unmatched. The CDR3 nucleotides are TGCAGTGCTAGAGGCCCGACTAGCGGTTCCTACGAGCAGTACTTC. It codes for CSARGPTSGSYEQYF.

The chain has TRBV14 and TRBJ2-5, with 12 positions matching TRBD2. With V trimmed by 2 bases and J by 3 bases, 7 bases remained unmatched. The CDR3 has 17 amino acids. The germline gives CDR1 SGHDN, CDR2 FVKESK. CDR3 in DNA: TGTGCCAGCAGCCAATACAAACGGACTAGCGGGAAAGAGACCCAGTACTTC. Encoded protein: CASSQYKRTSGKETQYF.

This clonotype was recorded a few times. The gene calls are TRBV4-2 and TRBJ2-4; D gene ambiguous. Trimming cost V 0 bases and J 0 bases, with 9 bases left between them. Germline V CDR1 and CDR2: LGHNA, YNFKEQ. The CDR3 has 16 residues. The CDR3 loop is CASSQDLRLAKNIQYF. CDR3 in DNA: TGTGCCAGCAGCCAAGATTTGAGGCTAGCCAAAAACATTCAGTACTTC.

In this sample, this clonotype turned up a few times. J is TRBJ2-3 and V is TRBV4-2; TRBD1 might be the D (5 bases). Germline-derived CDR1 and CDR2 are LGHNA and YNFKEQ. The V end was cut by 6 bases, the J end by 2 bases, with 9 bases between. CDR3 length: 13 amino acids. As DNA, the CDR3 is TGTGCCAGCAGGGACAAAAACACAGATACGCAGTATTTT. Protein sequence: CASRDKNTDTQYF.

The chain joins TRBV7-2 to TRBJ1-5, with D tentatively TRBD1 (5 bases). The V end lost 5 bases, the J end lost 9 bases, and 17 bases lay between the germline ends. Germline values: CDR1 SGHTA, CDR2 FQGNSA. The CDR3 length is 14 residues. CDR3 bases: TGTGCCAGCAGCCGAAATGGGGACGTGCGGCCCCAGCATTTT. Its translation: CASSRNGDVRPQHF.

This clonotype was recorded many times. The chain combines TRBV9 with TRBJ1-2; D call uncertain. The CDR3 sequence is 11 residues long. In germline, CDR1 is SGDLS, CDR2 YYNGEE. Trimming left V 3 bases short and J 3 bases short, with 3 bases between. CDR3 sequence reads: CASSADYGYTF. CDR3 DNA: TGTGCCAGCAGCGCCGACTATGGCTACACCTTC.

This clonotype has just a few counts. The V gene is TRBV20-1, the J gene TRBJ1-4; D unresolved. From germline, CDR1 is DFQATT and CDR2 SNEGSKA (reference sequence). The ends were cut back, 6 bases at V and 1 base at J, with 15 bases in the middle. This CDR3 is built from 15 residues. Here the CDR3 reads CSARSPKGTNEKLFF. For the CDR3, the DNA is TGCAGTGCCCGCAGTCCCAAGGGAACTAATGAAAAACTGTTTTTT.

This clonotype was found a few times. The junction departs from the called germline gene at one end, perhaps through a read error. The chain is built from TRBV4-1 and TRBJ1-6; weak D call: TRBD1 (5 bases). This CDR3 has 15 residues. Germline-derived CDR1 and CDR2 are MGHRA and YSYEKL. CDR3 DNA: TGCGCCAGCAGCCCCGGGGGGTTCGGGGATTCGCCCCTCCACTTT. This sequence encodes CASSPGGFGDSPLHF.

This clonotype showed up many times. The chain has TRBV5-1 and TRBJ2-7; TRBD2 agrees at 15 bases. Germline CDR1 and CDR2: SGHRS and YFSETQ. V lost 1 base to trimming and J lost 4 bases; unmatched junction nucleotides: 9. This CDR3 contains 18 residues. The CDR3 DNA reads as TGCGCCAGCAGCTTGATCTTTCCGGGACTAGCGGGAGGATACGAGCAGTACTTC. Residues: CASSLIFPGLAGGYEQYF.